The next 25 T cell receptor beta chains were all read from a single sample in a study of regulatory T cells in long-lasting Graves disease. With iRepertoire HTBI primers and Arm-PCR of CDR3 regions, TCR beta libraries were built. TCRdb itself ran the multiplex PCR reads through MiXCR, one entry per CDR3 protein. The sample lists under 800,000 distinct CDR3 sequences, 15% to 20% seen once, with 15% to 20% in the top ten. The time point here: newly diagnosed GD, antithyroid drugs for less than 3 months. Making the TCR library involved RNA that had been extracted from PBMCs. The data were also submitted as part of a second study, on T cells in Graves' hyperthyroidism and ophthalmopathy.

Sequencing was performed on peripheral blood mononuclear cells (PBMCs), taken at new diagnosis, from a patient treated with antithyroid drugs. These receptors were obtained from a woman aged 25 to 39 with Graves disease.

This clonotype was picked up one time. A clone one base away is much larger, so this may be a read error. This chain joins TRBV7-9 and TRBJ2-4; TRBD2 is a possible D gene (5 bases). The CDR3 totals 14 residues. Germline loops: CDR1 SEHNR, CDR2 FQNEAQ (reference sequence). The CDR3 spells CASSREGVKHIRYF. CDR3 nucleotide sequence: TGTGCCAGCAGCCGAGAGGGAGTTAAACACATTCGGTACTTC.

J is TRBJ1-1 and V is TRBV19; D is perhaps TRBD1 (6 bases). V was shortened by 6 bases and J by 7 bases, with 21 bases between the two germline ends. The CDR3 sequence is 15 residues long. Germline V lookup: CDR1 LNHDA, CDR2 SQIVND (reference sequence). The CDR3 coding sequence is TGTGCCAGTAGCCCCCGGGGGCGGGGGTGGGTTGAAGCTTTCTTT. This gives the protein CASSPRGRGWVEAFF.

This clonotype occurred many times. V usage is TRBV6-2 or TRBV6-3 and J usage is TRBJ2-7; possible D gene TRBD2, 5 bases. Trimming took off 8 bases at V and 3 bases at J, with 14 bases between the two ends. CDR3 length: 13 residues. Germline V gives CDR1 MNHEY, CDR2 SVGEGT. In nucleotides, the CDR3 is TGTGCCAGCCAAAGAGGGCATATCTACGAGCAGTACTTC. Protein product: CASQRGHIYEQYF.

The table lists this clonotype with many counts. The gene calls are TRBV7-9 and TRBJ1-4; D unresolved. Germline V CDR1 and CDR2: SEHNR, FQNEAQ (reference sequence). V lost 1 base to trimming and J lost 8 bases, with 11 bases between them. This CDR3 has 14 residues. CDR3 in amino acids: CASSLVRGEEKLFF. The CDR3 DNA reads as TGTGCCAGCAGCTTAGTCAGAGGAGAAGAAAAACTGTTTTTT. The full variable domain, rest sourced from reference TRBV7-9 and TRBJ1-4, is DTGVSQNPRHKITKRGQNVTFRCDPISEHNRLYWYRQTLGQGPEFLTYFQNEAQLEKSRLLSDRFSAERPKGSFSTLEIQRTEQGDSAMYLCASSLVRGEEKLFFGSGTQLSVL.

The sample holds a few counts of this clonotype. This CDR3 reads CASSEGFSGVPSYNEQFF. The CDR3 bases are TGTGCCAGCAGTGAAGGGTTTAGCGGGGTCCCCTCCTACAATGAGCAGTTCTTC. V gene TRBV6-1 combines with J gene TRBJ2-1; 8 bases agree with TRBD2. Germline V gene data show CDR1 as MNHNS and CDR2 as SASEGT. This CDR3 is 18 amino acids long. V shed 1 base, J shed 0 bases, and the junction held 8 bases outside the gene matches.

A few counts support this clonotype. This sequence joins TRBV6-2 or TRBV6-3 and TRBJ2-6; D is possibly TRBD1 (5 bases). This CDR3 region has 16 residues. Germline V CDR1 and CDR2: MNHEY, SVGEGT. The V gene lost 5 bases and the J gene lost 4 bases, with 15 bases spanning the gap. CDR3 DNA: TGTGCCAGCAGTGCCCCAGGGTCTTCCGGGGCCAACGTCCTGACTTTC. Its translation: CASSAPGSSGANVLTF.

The chain links TRBV19 to TRBJ2-3; 7 positions agree with TRBD1. The CDR3 runs to 13 residues. Germline V CDR1 and CDR2: LNHDA, SQIVND (reference sequence). V was pared by 8 bases and J by 6 bases, with 8 bases of the junction left unmatched. The CDR3 region is CASSYGTVDTQYF. The CDR3 DNA sequence: TGTGCCAGTTCTTACGGGACAGTCGATACGCAGTATTTT.

In its sample, this clonotype was seen once. The chain is built from TRBV19 and TRBJ2-3, with TRBD2 as a possible D gene (5 bases). Trimming removed 3 bases at V and 3 bases at J, with 22 bases between. Germline CDR1 reads LNHDA; CDR2 reads SQIVND (reference sequence). The CDR3 sequence is 18 residues long. This CDR3 is CASSIDGNFNPRTDTQYF. DNA of the CDR3: TGTGCCAGTAGTATTGACGGGAATTTTAATCCCCGAACAGATACGCAGTATTTT.

This clonotype showed up many times. The chain combines TRBV6-1 with TRBJ1-5; D is unclear. CDR3 length: 17 residues. Germline V lookup: CDR1 MNHNS, CDR2 SASEGT. V dropped 3 bases and J dropped 0 bases, with 15 bases sitting between them. In DNA form, the CDR3 reads TGTGCCAGCAGTGATAGGGCAGGAGGTTATAGCAATCAGCCCCAGCATTTT. Translating gives CASSDRAGGYSNQPQHF.

The chain recombines TRBV19 with TRBJ2-6, with D possibly matching TRBD1 (5 bases). Trimming cost V 7 bases and J 2 bases, with 12 bases left between them. Germline V gene lookup returns CDR1 LNHDA and CDR2 SQIVND (reference sequence). The CDR3 consists of 15 residues. CDR3 sequence: CASTRAATGANVLTF. The CDR3 DNA sequence: TGTGCCAGTACCAGGGCCGCCACTGGGGCCAACGTCCTGACTTTC.

This clonotype has only a few counts. The chain employs TRBV6-5 and TRBJ2-7, with D possibly matching TRBD2 (5 bases). The CDR3 covers 15 residues. V gave up 0 bases and J gave up 2 bases, with 11 bases separating them. CDR1 and CDR2 from the germline V gene are MNHEY and SVGAGI. As DNA, the CDR3 is TGTGCCAGCAGTTACTCGTTCCAGCGGCCCTACGAGCAGTACTTC. Translating gives CASSYSFQRPYEQYF.

This clonotype showed up many times. The V call is TRBV24-1, the J call TRBJ2-1; perhaps TRBD1 as D (6 bases). Trimming took off 3 bases at V and 10 bases at J, with 15 bases between the two ends. The CDR3 extends over 14 amino acids. The germline CDR1 and CDR2 sequences are KGHDR and SFDVKD. The CDR3 DNA reads TGTGCCACCAGTGATAATAGGGGGAGTCGCGAGCAGTTCTTC. It codes for CATSDNRGSREQFF.

As regards this clonotype: One end of the junction is discordant with germline, which a read error may explain. V is TRBV20-1 and J is TRBJ2-1; D possibly corresponds to TRBD2 (5 bases). CDR3 length: 15 amino acids. Germline values: CDR1 DFQATT, CDR2 SNEGSKA (reference sequence). The CDR3 is CGARETTGRRNEQFF. The CDR3 DNA reads as TGCGGTGCTAGAGAGACTACGGGCCGTCGGAATGAGCAGTTCTTC.

Only a few counts were recorded for this clonotype. The chain joins TRBV5-1 to TRBJ1-4; D uncertain. Germline V gives CDR1 SGHRS, CDR2 YFSETQ. CDR3 length: 12 residues. Trimming cost V 3 bases and J 7 bases, with 7 bases left between them. DNA for the CDR3: TGCGCCAGCAGCTCGGCCGGTGAAAAACTGTTTTTT. Its translation: CASSSAGEKLFF.

In its sample, this clonotype was seen many times. J is TRBJ1-6 and V is TRBV28, with D hard to call. Trimming took 6 bases from V and 6 from J, leaving 6 bases between them. From germline, CDR1 is MDHEN and CDR2 SYDVKM. The CDR3 contains 12 residues. This CDR3 reads CASRGINSPLHF. CDR3 sequence (DNA): TGTGCCAGCAGGGGAATTAATTCACCCCTCCACTTT.

The rearrangement links TRBV6-5 to TRBJ2-3; 8 nucleotides match TRBD1. J was trimmed by 4 bases and V by 4 bases; bases with no gene match: 4. The CDR3 contains 14 residues. Germline V CDR1 and CDR2: MNHEY, SVGAGI. In nucleotides, the CDR3 is TGTGCCAGCAGTTGGACAGGGTTGGCAGATACGCAGTATTTT. This codes for CASSWTGLADTQYF.

This clonotype is a singleton in its sample. A much larger clone is a single base away; this may be a read error. This chain links TRBV6-1 with TRBJ2-6; TRBD1 matches 7 bases. The ends lost 10 bases at V and 0 bases at J; junction bases unmatched: 12. CDR1 is MNHNS and CDR2 is SASEGT in the germline V gene. The CDR3 spans 17 residues. CDR3 region: CAIPVGQIFSGANVLTF. The CDR3 region has the DNA TGTGCCATCCCGGTGGGACAGATCTTCTCTGGGGCCAACGTCCTGACTTTC.

This clonotype was observed at least ten times. The CDR3 nucleotides are TGTGCCAGCAGTTTAGAATGGTGGGAGCCTAACTACAATGAGCAGTTCTTC. This translates into CASSLEWWEPNYNEQFF. The V call is TRBV28, the J call TRBJ2-1, with D possibly TRBD2 on 5 matching bases. V gave up 2 bases and J gave up 3 bases, with 17 bases separating them. The CDR3 extends over 17 amino acids. CDR1 and CDR2 from the germline V gene are MDHEN and SYDVKM.

This clonotype turned up a few times. The gene calls are TRBV5-5 and TRBJ1-2; 9 bases fit TRBD1. The CDR3 consists of 15 residues. The germline V gene has CDR1 SGHKS and CDR2 YYEKEE (reference sequence). V lost 4 bases and J lost 4; bases outside the gene matches: 8. This CDR3 is CASSRMGQGVYGYTF. The CDR3 DNA reads as TGTGCCAGCAGCCGGATGGGACAGGGAGTCTATGGCTACACCTTC.

There are many counts of this clonotype. The V call is TRBV7-9, the J call TRBJ2-4; D not certain. There are 14 residues in the CDR3. The V end was cut by 7 bases, the J end by 2 bases, with 12 bases between. Germline CDR1 is SEHNR and CDR2 is FQNEAQ (reference sequence). The CDR3 sequence: CASTLGFSKNIQYF. The CDR3 DNA sequence: TGTGCCAGCACCCTCGGGTTTTCCAAAAACATTCAGTACTTC.

V and J are TRBV18 and TRBJ2-5; TRBD2 matches 8 bases. CDR3 length equals 16 residues. J was trimmed by 2 bases and V by 1 base; bases with no gene match: 6. The germline V gene has CDR1 KGHSH and CDR2 LQKENI. Here the CDR3 reads CASSPLAGSNQETQYF. CDR3 coding DNA: TGTGCCAGCTCACCACTAGCGGGATCTAATCAAGAGACCCAGTACTTC.

The chain combines TRBV14 with TRBJ2-6, with 8 nucleotides matching TRBD1. The CDR3 length is 16 residues. V trimming: 7 bases; J trimming: 2 bases; junction bases outside the gene matches: 7. CDR1 and CDR2 (germline): SGHDN, FVKESK. The CDR3 protein is CASNQGAGAGANVLTF. As DNA, the CDR3 is TGTGCCAGCAACCAGGGGGCGGGTGCTGGGGCCAACGTCCTGACTTTC.

This clonotype has just a few counts. V and J are TRBV9 and TRBJ2-1; a possible D gene is TRBD2 (5 bases). V lost 4 bases, J lost 5 bases, and 10 bases lay in between. CDR3 length equals 13 residues. Germline lookup yields CDR1 SGDLS and CDR2 YYNGEE. This CDR3 is CASSPRTHNEQFF. The CDR3 DNA follows: TGTGCCAGCAGCCCTAGGACTCACAATGAGCAGTTCTTC.

This chain joins TRBV7-9 and TRBJ1-1; D possibly corresponds to TRBD1 (5 bases). Looked up from germline, CDR1 is SEHNR and CDR2 is FQNEAQ (reference sequence). With 5 bases removed from V and 0 bases from J, the gap between germline ends came to 22 bases. The CDR3 length is 18 residues. The CDR3, as DNA: TGTGCCAGCAGCCCCCTCGAGAGGGGACTACTCATGAACACTGAAGCTTTCTTT. It yields the protein CASSPLERGLLMNTEAFF.

This clonotype was seen many times. This sequence joins TRBV2 and TRBJ2-3; a weak D match, TRBD1 (5 bases). The CDR3 totals 15 residues. Germline V gene data show CDR1 as SNHLY and CDR2 as FYNNEI. Trimming removed 8 bases at V and 4 bases at J, with 19 bases between. The CDR3 DNA sequence: TGTGCCAGCGCATGGGAAGGGGCCTCCGCAGATACGCAGTATTTT. Encoded protein: CASAWEGASADTQYF.